This T cell receptor beta chain is from a study of OX40 agonist ivuxolimab in advanced cancers. As for the study in general: Patients undergoing dose escalation presented with hepatocellular carcinoma, melanoma, renal cell or head and neck cancer. At 75% to 90% male, the cohort had a mean age of around 56 years, ranging from about 23 to 79.

Worth noting for this clone: Its target is unknown.

Study findings and constraints: Both blood CD4+ and CD8+ T cells showed clonal growth by week 6 at 0.1 to 3.0 mg/kg. Low levels of normalized T-cell clonal expansion also appeared in some nonresponders.

Sequenced by immunoSEQ multiplex PCR; TCRdb stores in-frame clones only, minus some. The data show more than 70,000 clones, roughly 80% seen once. The sequence was obtained from an adult with an advanced solid tumor such as melanoma, head and neck, liver or kidney cancer. This specimen consisted of CD4+ or CD8+ T cells sorted from blood, obtained in a trial of the OX40 agonist ivuxolimab.

The CDR3 nucleotides read TGTGCCAGCAACTTATATCAGGGGATGGAGCAGTTCTTC. Amino acids: CASNLYQGMEQFF. The rearrangement uses TRBV2 and TRBJ2-1; tentatively, D is TRBD1 (6 bases). The length of the CDR3 is 13 residues. CDR1 and CDR2 from the germline V gene are SNHLY and FYNNEI. The V end was cut by 7 bases, the J end by 10 bases, with 17 bases between.